By its share, the clone carrying this T cell receptor (beta chain) is medium-sized. Antigen unknown. Individual cDNA molecules carried attached unique molecular identifiers. TCRdb recomputed calls from the 5' RACE reads with MiXCR, one row per CDR3 protein. The sample lists some 30,000 distinct CDR3 sequences, approximately 4.2% seen once, with roughly an eighth in the top ten. The sample belongs to a study of early T cells in non-severe SARS-CoV-2 infection. Regarding the study as a whole: Sequences matched to VDJdb favored anti-spike CD8 responses, while private and CD4 specificities were missed.

CDR1 SGHVS and CDR2 FNYEAQ come from the germline V gene. The CDR3 is made up of 15 amino acids. The V gene lost 0 bases and the J gene lost 2 bases, with 9 bases spanning the gap. This chain connects TRBV7-6 to TRBJ2-3; D unclear. Sequencing input: whole blood. The sequence was collected from an adult who was a healthcare worker with PCR-confirmed SARS-CoV-2 infection or an uninfected control (not recorded which). The chain's CDR3 is CASSLAGSATDTQYF. The CDR3 coding sequence is TGTGCCAGCAGCTTAGCCGGGTCGGCCACAGATACGCAGTATTTT.